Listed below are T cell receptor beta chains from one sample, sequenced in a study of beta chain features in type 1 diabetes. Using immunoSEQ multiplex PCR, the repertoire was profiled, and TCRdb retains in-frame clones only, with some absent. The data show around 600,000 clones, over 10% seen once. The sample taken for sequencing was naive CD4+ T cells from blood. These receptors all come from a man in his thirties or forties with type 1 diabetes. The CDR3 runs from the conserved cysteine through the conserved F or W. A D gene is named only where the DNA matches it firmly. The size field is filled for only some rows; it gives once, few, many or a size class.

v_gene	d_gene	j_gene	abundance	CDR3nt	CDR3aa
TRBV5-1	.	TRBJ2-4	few	TGCGCCAGCAGCTTGGAGGGTACGGACAAAAACATTCAGTACTTC	CASSLEGTDKNIQYF
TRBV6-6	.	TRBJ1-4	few	TGTGCCAGCACCCAACTACGATTAAATGAAAAACTGTTTTTT	CASTQLRLNEKLFF
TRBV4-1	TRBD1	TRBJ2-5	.	TGCGCCAGCAGCCGAGCCCTCGGGACAGCCGGGACCCAGTACTTC	CASSRALGTAGTQYF
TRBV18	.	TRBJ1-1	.	TGTGCCAGCTCACCACGTGCGGGGACGAACACTGAAGCTTTCTTT	CASSPRAGTNTEAFF
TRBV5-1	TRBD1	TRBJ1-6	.	TGCGCCAGCAGCTCCAGGGGGGAGGAAAGTTCACCCCTCCACTTT	CASSSRGEESSPLHF
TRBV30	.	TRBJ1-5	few	TGTGCCTGGAGTGAAGGGACCAGCAATCAGCCCCAGCATTTT	CAWSEGTSNQPQHF
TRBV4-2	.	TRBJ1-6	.	TGTGCCAGCAGCCAGACAGGAGATGATAATTCACCCCTCCACTTT	CASSQTGDDNSPLHF
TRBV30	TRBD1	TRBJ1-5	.	TGTGCCTGGAGTTCGACAGGGAATCAGCCCCAGCATTTT	CAWSSTGNQPQHF
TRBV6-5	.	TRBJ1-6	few	TGTGCCAGCAGTACACAGGGTAGGGTAGCACCCCTCCACTTT	CASSTQGRVAPLHF
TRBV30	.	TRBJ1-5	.	TGTGCCTGGAGAGGGCAGGGAAGTCAGCCCCAGCATTTT	CAWRGQGSQPQHF